The present TCR beta chain was sequenced within a study of blood T cell repertoires in COVID-19. Overall study context: Acute-phase and convalescent COVID-19 samples originated in the United States, Italy and Spain. PBMCs, B-cell-depleted T cells, or T cells were the source of the cDNA or gDNA that made up the material.

In the original analysis: Counts of nucleated cells, estimated from reference gene primer amplification, were obtained. Data came from immunoSEQ multiplex PCR; TCRdb stores just in-frame clones and leaves some out. Clone size and the V and J calls come from that table; the DNA yielded D and trimming. This table has more than 150,000 clones, approximately 80% appearing once. This clone was found a few times. Seattle enrolled patients during active infection and tracked them longitudinally. V gave up 8 bases and J gave up 2 bases; unmatched junction bases: 6. Germline V gives CDR1 SGHTA, CDR2 FQGNSA. The CDR3 length is 15 residues.

The V call is TRBV7-2, the J call TRBJ2-1, with 10 bases lining up with TRBD2. This clonotype was obtained from a woman older than 75 with COVID-19, enrolled during active disease. Material: peripheral blood. CDR3 sequence (DNA): TGTGCCAGCGGGGCCCTAGCGGGAGCCTACAATGAGCAGTTCTTC. Encoded protein: CASGALAGAYNEQFF. Complete variable domain (other parts from reference TRBV7-2 and TRBJ2-1): GAGVSQSPSNKVTEKGKDVELRCDPISGHTALYWYRQSLGQGLEFLIYFQGNSAPDKSGLPSDRFSAERTGGSVSTLTIQRTQQEDSAVYLCASGALAGAYNEQFFGPGTRLTVL.